Listed below are T cell receptor beta chains from one sample, sequenced in a study of post-analysis software for immune sequencing data. In TCRdb, the PCR reads were re-called with MiXCR into one record per CDR3 protein. The sample has approximately 730,000 distinct CDR3 sequences, less than 35% seen once. The sequenced material came from blood. The receptor set was obtained from a girl aged 5-17 years with multiple sclerosis. CDR3s include the opening cysteine and the closing phenylalanine or tryptophan. Fields, in order: J gene, D gene, V gene, clone size, CDR3 protein, CDR3 DNA. A D gene is named only where the DNA matches it firmly. Clone size is shown for a subset of rows, as once, few, many or a class of expanded clone.

TRBJ2-3,-,TRBV28,-,CASSGRGAADTQYF,TGTGCCAGCAGCGGAAGGGGGGCCGCAGATACGCAGTATTTT
TRBJ2-5,-,TRBV5-1,-,CASSLVKGPGTHKKETQYF,TGCGCCAGCAGCTTGGTCAAAGGGCCCGGGACCCACAAGAAAGAGACCCAGTACTTC
TRBJ2-1,TRBD2,TRBV7-6,few,CASSLYLAGGNNEQFF,TGTGCCAGCAGCTTATATCTAGCGGGGGGCAACAATGAGCAGTTCTTC
TRBJ2-7,-,TRBV20-1,-,CSARSPTGDSYEQYF,TGCAGTGCTAGATCCCCGACGGGGGATTCCTACGAGCAGTACTTC
TRBJ2-1,TRBD2,TRBV27,-,CARSTLGSGGVYNEQFF,TGTGCCAGAAGTACTCTCGGTAGCGGGGGGGTCTACAATGAGCAGTTCTTC
TRBJ1-4,-,TRBV20-1,few,CSARGLLQGRLTNEKLFF,TGCAGTGCTAGAGGGCTCCTACAGGGAAGATTAACTAATGAAAAACTGTTTTTT
TRBJ2-6,TRBD1,TRBV28,few,CASSPHRGPGGANVLTF,TGTGCCAGCAGTCCCCACAGGGGGCCTGGAGGGGCCAACGTCCTGACTTTC
TRBJ1-6,-,TRBV7-2,-,CASSFLGAPSSPLHF,TGTGCCAGCAGCTTCCTGGGGGCTCCTAGCTCACCCCTCCACTTT
TRBJ2-1,-,TRBV2,few,CASSGGLGNEQFF,TGTGCCAGCAGTGGGGGGCTAGGCAATGAGCAGTTCTTC
TRBJ1-1,-,TRBV7-8,-,CAGTPSGSAFF,TGTGCCGGCACCCCGTCCGGTAGCGCTTTCTTT
TRBJ2-7,-,TRBV29-1,-,CSVYNIQGIYEQYF,TGCAGCGTCTACAACATACAGGGAATCTACGAGCAGTACTTC
TRBJ1-6,-,TRBV3-1,-,CASSQGPDNSPLHF,TGTGCCAGCAGCCAAGGGCCGGATAATTCACCCCTCCACTTT
TRBJ2-1,-,TRBV20-1,-,CRGGDAEQFF,TGCAGAGGGGGGGACGCTGAGCAGTTCTTC
TRBJ2-1,-,TRBV29-1,few,CSVERDEQFF,TGCAGCGTTGAACGCGATGAGCAGTTCTTC
TRBJ1-1,TRBD1,TRBV7-9,-,CASGSGGGTEAFF,TGTGCCAGCGGATCAGGGGGAGGCACTGAAGCTTTCTTT
TRBJ2-2,-,TRBV15,-,CATSRDLAGKNTGELFF,TGTGCCACCAGCAGAGATCTGGCAGGGAAGAACACCGGGGAGCTGTTTTTT
TRBJ1-1,-,TRBV10-3,-,CAISGRDSDTEAFF,TGTGCCATCAGCGGGAGGGACTCCGACACTGAAGCTTTCTTT
TRBJ2-3,-,TRBV20-1,-,CSAPPGGPTDTQYF,TGCAGTGCCCCCCCCGGGGGGCCCACAGATACGCAGTATTTT
TRBJ2-4,-,TRBV20-1,once,CSARGHGRGAKNIQYF,TGCAGTGCTAGAGGCCACGGGAGAGGGGCCAAAAACATTCAGTACTTC
TRBJ2-3,TRBD2,TRBV20-1,few,CSASGGAGSRTDTQYF,TGCAGTGCTAGCGGGGGGGCCGGTAGTAGGACAGATACGCAGTATTTT